This TCR beta chain originates from a study of response to subunit inactivated influenza vaccine. Worth noting for this clonotype: Its target is unknown.

The study, taken as a whole, reports: Every seasonal influenza vaccination brings in few new T cells, the authors suggested.

TCRdb processed the RT-PCR reads anew with MiXCR; each CDR3 protein has one entry. The sample holds 500,000 to 600,000 distinct CDR3 sequences; approximately 17% are singletons and the top ten take 3%. V was pared by 1 base and J by 5 bases, with 21 bases between. The CDR3 runs to 17 residues. Germline assignment: CDR1 SGHRS and CDR2 YFSETQ. This TCR was recovered from a man between 50 and 69 years old who received an inactivated influenza vaccine. The chain links TRBV5-1 to TRBJ2-5; D possibly corresponds to TRBD1 (6 bases). The input for sequencing was CD4+ T cells sorted from PBMCs, taken less than 30 months after vaccination. CDR3 protein: CASSLTNRVGEGETQYF. The DNA of the CDR3 is TGCGCCAGCAGCTTGACGAACAGGGTGGGGGAAGGGGAGACCCAGTACTTC.